One sample yielded the 9 T cell receptor beta chains listed below, sequenced in a study of T cell repertoires in cytomegalovirus infection. No antigen is known for these receptors. TCRdb fed the reads into MiXCR, producing one record per CDR3 protein. The sample shows about 500,000 distinct CDR3 sequences, 25% to 35% of them seen only once. Here the sequenced sample was cultured PBMCs, taken from culture after CMV antigen stimulation. The receptors were sampled from a human donor in good health (CMV status not recorded). Some clones in this sample may be carry-over from other donors' samples.

This clonotype has only a few counts. The CDR3 DNA sequence: TGTGCCAGCAGTTCCCTGACTAGCGTGGCCTCCTACGAGCAGTACTTC. Its protein product is CASSSLTSVASYEQYF. The chain recombines TRBV28 with TRBJ2-7, with 8 bases fitting TRBD2. V trimming: 4 bases; J trimming: 0 bases; junction bases outside the gene matches: 8. Germline values: CDR1 MDHEN, CDR2 SYDVKM. The CDR3 is made up of 16 amino acids.

The chain employs TRBV7-8 and TRBJ2-1; 10 bases map to TRBD2. Germline CDR1 reads SGHVS; CDR2 reads FQNEAQ. The V gene end was trimmed by 6 bases and the J gene end by 8 bases; junction bases not matched to a gene: 4. This CDR3 is built from 13 residues. The CDR3 DNA reads TGTGCCAGCAGACTAGCGGGATTTTATGAGCAGTTCTTC. Translation: CASRLAGFYEQFF.

The V gene is TRBV18, the J gene TRBJ2-7; D is perhaps TRBD2 (6 bases). This CDR3 has 18 amino acids. Trimming removed 1 base at V and 0 bases at J, with 19 bases between. Germline values: CDR1 KGHSH, CDR2 LQKENI. In DNA, the CDR3 is TGTGCCAGCTCACCACTCCTGGATCCGGCGGGAAGCTCCTACGAGCAGTACTTC. It specifies CASSPLLDPAGSSYEQYF. Filled out from reference TRBV18 and TRBJ2-7, the complete variable domain reads NAGVMQNPRHLVRRRGQEARLRCSPMKGHSHVYWYRQLPEEGLKFMVYLQKENIIDESGMPKERFSAEFPKEGPSILRIQQVVRGDSAAYFCASSPLLDPAGSSYEQYFGPGTRLTVT.

This clonotype was counted between two and nine times. The chain recombines TRBV7-6 with TRBJ2-1, with 11 bases matching TRBD2. Germline trimming cut 4 bases from V and 9 bases from J; bases unmatched to any gene: 11. CDR3 length: 16 amino acids. Germline CDR1 reads SGHVS; CDR2 reads FNYEAQ. The CDR3 protein is CASSSRLAGLSREQFF. The CDR3 region has the DNA TGTGCCAGCAGCTCTCGACTAGCGGGACTTAGCCGTGAGCAGTTCTTC. The variable domain in full, with the rest retrieved from reference TRBV7-6 and TRBJ2-1, is GAGVSQSPRYKVTKRGQDVALRCDPISGHVSLYWYRQALGQGPEFLTYFNYEAQQDKSGLPNDRFSAERPEGSISTLTIQRTEQRDSAMYRCASSSRLAGLSREQFFGPGTRLTVL.

In this sample, this clonotype turned up many times. The chain employs TRBV7-2 and TRBJ2-5, with TRBD1 identical over 9 bases. Germline values: CDR1 SGHTA, CDR2 FQGNSA. The V gene end was trimmed by 5 bases and the J gene end by 5 bases; junction bases not matched to a gene: 3. This CDR3 contains 13 residues. CDR3 nucleotides: TGTGCCAGCAGCAAAGGACAGGGGGAGACCCAGTACTTC. Protein product: CASSKGQGETQYF.

V usage is TRBV25-1 and J usage is TRBJ1-1; D is unclear. Trimming took off 5 bases at V and 7 bases at J, with 14 bases between the two ends. The germline V gene encodes CDR1 MGHDK and CDR2 SYGVNS. The CDR3 is 13 residues long. The CDR3 loop reads CASSLASINEAFF. The CDR3 DNA reads TGTGCCAGCAGTCTAGCTAGCATCAATGAAGCTTTCTTT.

This clonotype showed up just a few times. The chain is built from TRBV6-6 and TRBJ1-2; no firm D call. V lost 7 bases and J 0 bases, leaving 18 bases between the germline ends. CDR1 and CDR2 from the germline V gene are MNHNY and SVGAGI (reference sequence). The CDR3 has 16 amino acids. In DNA form, the CDR3 reads TGTGCCAGCACCCTTGACCGACCTTCCTCTAACTATGGCTACACCTTC. This gives the protein CASTLDRPSSNYGYTF.

This clonotype was seen only once. This chain links TRBV11-2 with TRBJ2-1; TRBD2 aligns across 7 bases. J was trimmed by 10 bases and V by 3 bases; bases with no gene match: 12. This CDR3 contains 15 residues. Germline V gives CDR1 SGHAT, CDR2 FQNNGV. In nucleotides, the CDR3 is TGTGCCAGCAGCTTCCAGGGAGCGGGGTGGGCGGAGCAGTTCTTC. It specifies CASSFQGAGWAEQFF.

This clonotype is a singleton in its sample. The CDR3 DNA reads as TGCAGCGTTGGGACAGGGAATACCTACGAGCAGTACTTC. This sequence encodes CSVGTGNTYEQYF. V gene TRBV29-1 combines with J gene TRBJ2-7, with 8 bases aligning to TRBD1. The CDR3 extends over 13 amino acids. Germline CDR1 reads SQVTM; CDR2 reads ANQGSEA. The V and J ends lost 4 bases and 2 bases, in that order; junction bases with no gene match: 4.